One T cell receptor beta chain is described in this entry. The data stem from a study of blood T cell repertoires in COVID-19. The CDR3 extends over 16 amino acids. Germline CDR1 is SGHNT and CDR2 is YENEEA. Trimming took 2 bases from V and 6 from J; bases not matched to a gene: 8. Produced via immunoSEQ multiplex PCR; TCRdb's table is partial and in-frame only. The sample shows approximately 70,000 clones, 75% to 90% of them seen only once. The sequencing input was peripheral blood. The rearrangement joins TRBV11-3 to TRBJ2-1; 9 nucleotides align to TRBD2. The TCR was taken from an elderly woman with active or convalescent COVID-19. Written as DNA, the CDR3 is TGTGCCAGCAGCTTAAGTGCTAGCGGGGTCCTCAATGAGCAGTTCTTC. Translation gives CASSLSASGVLNEQFF.